At least ten counts were recorded for the clone carrying this TCR beta chain. What it recognizes is unknown. This CDR3 region has 16 residues. From germline, CDR1 is SGHTA and CDR2 FQGNSA. The J segment lost 2 bases and the V segment lost 1 base, leaving 8 bases of the junction unmatched. These data are taken from a study of T cell repertoires in cytomegalovirus infection. Notes on the study in general: Adding up the frequency of public TCR beta families identified people who carried CMV plus the relevant HLA.

TCRdb re-called the reads with MiXCR, one entry per CDR3 protein. The sample shows about 700,000 distinct CDR3 sequences, around a third of them seen only once. The chain is built from TRBV7-2 and TRBJ2-7, with 7 bases fitting TRBD2. The clonotype was recovered from a human donor in good health (CMV status not recorded). Some clones in this sample may be carry-over from other donors' samples. The sample was cultured PBMCs, taken from culture after CMV antigen stimulation. The CDR3 DNA reads TGTGCCAGCAGCTTAGGGGGGGGACCGCAGCCCTACGAGCAGTACTTC. Translation gives CASSLGGGPQPYEQYF.